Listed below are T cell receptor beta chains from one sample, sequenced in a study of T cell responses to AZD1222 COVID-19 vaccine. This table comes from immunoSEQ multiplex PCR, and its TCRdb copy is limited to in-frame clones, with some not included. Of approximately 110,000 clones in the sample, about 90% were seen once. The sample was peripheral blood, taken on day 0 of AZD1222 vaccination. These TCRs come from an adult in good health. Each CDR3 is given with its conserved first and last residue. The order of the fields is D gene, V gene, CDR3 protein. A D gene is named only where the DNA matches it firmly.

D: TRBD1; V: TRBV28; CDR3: CASSLSGRGHGYTF
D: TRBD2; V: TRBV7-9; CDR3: CASSPRTSGTGELFF
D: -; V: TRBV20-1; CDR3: CSARVGYGYTF
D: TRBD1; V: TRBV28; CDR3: CASSFLYRTGGSGYGYTF
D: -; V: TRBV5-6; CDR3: CASSFVSGTDTQYF
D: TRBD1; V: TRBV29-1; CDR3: CSAGDRDLFF
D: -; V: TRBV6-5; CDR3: CASSYGMESSGNTIYF
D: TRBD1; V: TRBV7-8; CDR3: CASRGATGTGNTEAFF
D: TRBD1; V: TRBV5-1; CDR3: CASSLGDREANYGYTF
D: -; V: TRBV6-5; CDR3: CASSSGTTNTDTQYF
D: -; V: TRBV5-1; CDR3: CASSLEETQYF
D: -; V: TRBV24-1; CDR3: CATSVGATGELFF
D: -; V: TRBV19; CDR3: CASSDTSNQPQHF
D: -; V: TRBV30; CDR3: CAWSQGYGQPQHF
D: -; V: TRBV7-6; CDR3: CASSPEVGGFWDSPLHF
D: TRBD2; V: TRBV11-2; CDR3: CASSPREGPQETQYF
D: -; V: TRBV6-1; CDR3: CASSEVATYNEQFF
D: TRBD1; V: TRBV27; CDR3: CASAGQGGYNEQFF
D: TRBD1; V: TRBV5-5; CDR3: CASSPATGWNTIYF
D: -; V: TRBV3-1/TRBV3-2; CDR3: CASSRIHGTTAGNTIYF
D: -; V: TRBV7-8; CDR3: CASSFGANTEAFF
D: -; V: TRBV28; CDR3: CASSLEGRTNEKLFF
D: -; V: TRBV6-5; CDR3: CASSYRENNSPLHF
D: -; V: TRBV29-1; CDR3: CSVALSGKTDTQYF
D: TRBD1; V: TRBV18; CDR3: CASSPRGTGYNEQFF
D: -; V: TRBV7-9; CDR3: CASSLGRSSYEQYF
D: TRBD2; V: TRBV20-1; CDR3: CSASGSGRGSYEQYF
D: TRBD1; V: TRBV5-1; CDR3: CASSLSVGTGAYEQYF
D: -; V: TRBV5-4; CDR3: CASTPVGRTEAFF
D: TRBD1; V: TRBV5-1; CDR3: CASSPSTGGAGEQYF
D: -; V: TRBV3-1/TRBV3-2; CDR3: CASSATENTEAFF
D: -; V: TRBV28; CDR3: CASSPNYGYTF
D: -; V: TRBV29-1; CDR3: CSVVLGRKGYTF
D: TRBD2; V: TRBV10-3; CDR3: CAITDGLAGDEQYF
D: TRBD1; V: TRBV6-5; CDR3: CASSAGTGVNYGYTF
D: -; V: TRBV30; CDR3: CAWSQQHSNQPQHF
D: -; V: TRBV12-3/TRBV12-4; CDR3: CASSFSVLYEQYF
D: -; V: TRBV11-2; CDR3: CASSSWRGFGDSSYEQYF
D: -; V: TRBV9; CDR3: CASSVDPTNTGELFF
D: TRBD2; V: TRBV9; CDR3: CASSVATVAGGQETQYF
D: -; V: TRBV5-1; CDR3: CASSPDGLNTEAFF
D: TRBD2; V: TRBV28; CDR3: CASLTSGGPGTQYF
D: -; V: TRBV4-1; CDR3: CASSPTWGWQPQHF
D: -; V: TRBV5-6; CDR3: CASSLGGGGYTF
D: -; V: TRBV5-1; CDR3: CASSLGQSYEQYF
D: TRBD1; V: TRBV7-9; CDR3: CASSPGGTGGGYGYTF
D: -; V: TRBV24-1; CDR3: CATSDFPREDGYTF
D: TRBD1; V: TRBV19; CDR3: CASSKSNRGYEQYF
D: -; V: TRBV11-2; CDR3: CASSLVVGLGYTEAFF
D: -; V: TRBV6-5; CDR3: CASSLPTYEQYF
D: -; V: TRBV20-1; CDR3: CSASRQANTEAFF
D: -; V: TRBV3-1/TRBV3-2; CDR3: CASSQGGGKLFF
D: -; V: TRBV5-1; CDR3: CASSLAGFNEQFF
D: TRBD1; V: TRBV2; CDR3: CASSDVRDRGNYGYTF
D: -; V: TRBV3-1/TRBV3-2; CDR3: CASSQSAMYF
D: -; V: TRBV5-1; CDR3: CASSPPAGANEKLFF
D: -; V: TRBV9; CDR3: CASSLTGVTRKQYF
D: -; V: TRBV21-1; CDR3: CASRKSSGGAHQETQYF
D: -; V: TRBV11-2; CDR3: CASSLEGATNYGYTF